This entry lists 10 T cell receptor beta chains sequenced from one sample in a study of T cell repertoires in cytomegalovirus infection. TCRdb processed the reads anew with MiXCR; each CDR3 protein has one entry. Among 480,000 or so distinct CDR3 sequences listed, around 11% were seen once. Sequencing was done on a sample of PBMCs. These receptors all stem from a human donor in good health (CMV status not recorded). Some clones in this sample may be carry-over from other donors' samples.

The chain carries TRBV6-1 and TRBJ2-7; tentatively, D is TRBD2 (6 bases). The CDR3 sequence is 14 residues long. V gave up 5 bases and J gave up 6 bases, with 17 bases separating them. Germline V gene sequence: CDR1 MNHNS, CDR2 SASEGT. In nucleotides, the CDR3 is TGTGCCAGCAGTCCTTCCGGAGGGCAAGGCGAGCAGTACTTC. Its translation is CASSPSGGQGEQYF.

The chain couples TRBV5-1 to TRBJ1-1, with 8 positions matching TRBD1. V shed 4 bases, J shed 4 bases, and the junction held 6 bases outside the gene matches. The germline gives CDR1 SGHRS, CDR2 YFSETQ. The CDR3 totals 14 residues. The CDR3 DNA reads as TGCGCCAGCAGCAAGGGACAGGCGACCACTGAAGCTTTCTTT. Translating it yields CASSKGQATTEAFF.

The rearrangement uses TRBV28 and TRBJ2-7, with D perhaps matching TRBD1 (6 bases). Between the trimmed V and J ends, which lost 5 bases and 4 bases, there was a span of 18 bases. This CDR3 comprises 15 residues. Germline V gene data show CDR1 as MDHEN and CDR2 as SYDVKM. CDR3 nucleotides: TGTGCCAGCAGTCCCCTTGAGGGGGTCGGGTACGAGCAGTACTTC. Residues: CASSPLEGVGYEQYF.

This clonotype was observed a handful of times. The genes are TRBV27 and TRBJ2-7; D is possibly TRBD1 or TRBD2 (5 bases each). V lost 3 bases to trimming and J lost 3 bases, with 18 bases between them. CDR3 length equals 16 residues. Germline CDR1 MNHEY, CDR2 SMNVEV (reference sequence). The DNA for the CDR3 is TGTGCCAGCAGTTTCACTGTAGGGGACGGCTACTACGAGCAGTACTTC. Its translation is CASSFTVGDGYYEQYF.

This clonotype was seen repeatedly, ten times or more. The V call is TRBV2, the J call TRBJ1-2; 8 nucleotides line up with TRBD1. CDR1 SNHLY and CDR2 FYNNEI come from the germline V gene. The CDR3 has 13 amino acids. The V gene end was trimmed by 6 bases and the J gene end by 3 bases; junction bases not matched to a gene: 3. CDR3: CASSEGQDYGYTF. The CDR3 region has the DNA TGTGCCAGCAGCGAGGGACAGGACTATGGCTACACCTTC.

This clonotype was observed at least ten times. The chain links TRBV28 to TRBJ1-1; D is ambiguous. The germline V gene has CDR1 MDHEN and CDR2 SYDVKM. The V gene lost 6 bases and the J gene lost 0 bases, with 14 bases spanning the gap. CDR3 length equals 15 residues. CDR3 residues: CASRVGGPMNTEAFF. CDR3 in DNA: TGTGCCAGCAGGGTGGGAGGCCCCATGAACACTGAAGCTTTCTTT.

This clonotype appeared many times. This chain connects TRBV6-5 to TRBJ2-7; D could derive from TRBD1 or TRBD2 (5 bases each). The length of the CDR3 is 15 residues. Trimming shortened V by 7 bases and J by 0 bases, and 16 bases separated the two germline ends. The germline gives CDR1 MNHEY, CDR2 SVGAGI. CDR3 sequence (DNA): TGTGCCAGCACTCCGCGAGGGACCTTCTCCTACGAGCAGTACTTC. It specifies CASTPRGTFSYEQYF.

A few counts support this clonotype. The genes are TRBV2 and TRBJ2-1; D is perhaps TRBD1 or TRBD2 (7 bases each). Trimming left V 6 bases short and J 6 bases short, with 15 bases between. Looked up from germline, CDR1 is SNHLY and CDR2 is FYNNEI. This CDR3 has 14 amino acids. The CDR3 reads CASRKQGGVNEQFF. CDR3 DNA: TGTGCCAGCAGAAAGCAGGGGGGGGTCAATGAGCAGTTCTTC.

This clonotype occurred a few times. The CDR3 DNA reads TGTGCCAGTAGTCGGGGACTAGCGGACTGGGAGCAGTACTTC. This gives the protein CASSRGLADWEQYF. J is TRBJ2-7 and V is TRBV19; 11 bases are a match to TRBD2. The V gene's germline CDR1 is LNHDA and CDR2 SQIVND (reference sequence). This CDR3 has 14 residues. The V segment lost 5 bases and the J segment 7 bases; nucleotides outside the gene matches: 7.

The rearrangement uses TRBV5-1 and TRBJ1-2; unclear D gene. The length of the CDR3 is 13 residues. The V gene's germline CDR1 is SGHRS and CDR2 YFSETQ. Trimming removed 3 bases from V and 12 bases from J, with 18 bases in between. The CDR3 reads CASSSSGPLGDTF. CDR3 nucleotides: TGCGCCAGCAGCTCCTCCGGGCCCCTCGGCGACACCTTC.